The TCR beta chain under discussion was sequenced for a study of shared clonotypes between healthy human individuals. The trim removed 3 bases at V and 7 bases at J, leaving 8 bases unmatched. There are 14 residues in the CDR3. Looked up from germline, CDR1 is WNHNN and CDR2 is SYGVQD (reference sequence). Clones were sequenced by immunoSEQ multiplex PCR, and TCRdb holds only the in-frame ones, with some missing. The table has 550,000 to 750,000 clones, just under 97% seen once; the top ten hold less than 0.13%. Naive CD8 cells lacked CD45RO, underwent positive selection for CCR7 and left out terminally differentiated effector memory CD45RA+ cells.

The sample consisted of naive CD8+ T cells sorted from blood. The J gene is TRBJ1-1, the V gene TRBV10-1; 7 bases agree with TRBD1. This TCR derives from a woman aged 30 to 39 in good health. The CDR3 DNA follows: TGCGCCAGCAGTGAAGACAGGGACCCCCGTGAAGCTTTCTTT. It encodes CASSEDRDPREAFF.